The 8 T cell receptor beta chains below all came from one sample that was sequenced in a study of blood T cell repertoires in COVID-19. Assay used: immunoSEQ multiplex PCR; TCRdb lists only in-frame clones, some missing. The data show tens of thousands of clones, 60% to 85% seen once. Sample: peripheral blood. These receptors came from a human donor in a cohort sampled during active COVID-19.

The rearrangement links TRBV9 to TRBJ2-1; maybe TRBD2 (6 bases). The germline V gene encodes CDR1 SGDLS and CDR2 YYNGEE. V lost 0 bases to trimming and J lost 9 bases, with 10 bases between them. CDR3 length equals 13 residues. CDR3 coding DNA: TGTGCCAGCAGCGTAGATGGAGGGGTTGAGCAGTTCTTC. It codes for CASSVDGGVEQFF.

The CDR3 is CASGTDTVTRGYTF. CDR3 bases: TGTGCTAGTGGTACGGACACGGTCACCCGGGGCTACACCTTC. This sequence joins TRBV12-5 and TRBJ1-2; D might be TRBD1 (5 bases). Germline V CDR1 and CDR2: LGHNT, FRNRAP. V gave up 5 bases and J gave up 8 bases, with 18 bases separating them. CDR3 size: 14 residues.

The gene calls are TRBV5-1 and TRBJ2-1; 11 nucleotides line up with TRBD1. V dropped 4 bases and J dropped 6; count of bases not matched to a gene: 12. Germline CDR1 and CDR2: SGHRS and YFSETQ. The CDR3 is 17 amino acids. The CDR3 sequence: CASSLFGTGGFGNEQFF. CDR3 coding DNA: TGCGCCAGCAGCCTATTCGGGACAGGGGGTTTTGGCAATGAGCAGTTCTTC.

The chain has TRBV7-7 and TRBJ2-2; TRBD1 matches 9 bases. The CDR3 sequence is 15 residues long. Germline trimming cut 1 base from V and 6 bases from J; bases unmatched to any gene: 3. Per the germline V gene, CDR1 is SSHAT and CDR2 is FNYEAQ (reference sequence). Here the CDR3 reads CASSLGGQGPGELFF. In nucleotides, the CDR3 is TGTGCCAGCAGCTTAGGGGGACAGGGCCCCGGGGAGCTGTTTTTT.

This clone came up many times. The chain carries TRBV11-3 and TRBJ2-3; 12 bases map to TRBD1. Trimming at V came to 5 bases and at J to 3 bases, leaving 9 bases not matched to a gene. From germline, CDR1 is SGHNT and CDR2 YENEEA. The CDR3 consists of 17 residues. CDR3 residues: CASSPGTGGAETDTQYF. For the CDR3, the DNA is TGTGCCAGCAGCCCCGGGACAGGGGGCGCCGAGACAGATACGCAGTATTTT. Filled out from reference TRBV11-3 and TRBJ2-3, the complete variable domain reads EAGVVQSPRYKIIEKKQPVAFWCNPISGHNTLYWYLQNLGQGPELLIRYENEEAVDDSQLPKDRFSAERLKGVDSTLKIQPAELGDSAVYLCASSPGTGGAETDTQYFGPGTRLTVL.

The chain employs TRBV11-2 and TRBJ1-2, with D perhaps TRBD1 (5 bases). CDR1 is SGHAT, CDR2 FQNNGV, per germline. The CDR3 is 16 residues long. V was clipped by 1 base and J by 2 bases, with 14 bases between them. The DNA of the CDR3 is TGTGCCAGCAGCTTAGGCACAGGAATGGTGAACTATGGCTACACCTTC. It is translated as CASSLGTGMVNYGYTF.

V and J are TRBV15 and TRBJ2-4; 8 bases agree with TRBD1. Trimming removed 4 bases from V and 8 bases from J; junction bases left unmatched: 13. The CDR3 sequence is 16 residues long. Per germline, CDR1 LNHNV and CDR2 YYDKDF (reference sequence). CDR3 sequence reads: CATSKEMDRARDIQYF. In DNA, the CDR3 is TGTGCCACCAGCAAAGAAATGGACAGGGCAAGGGACATTCAGTACTTC.

This clone was detected once. The CDR3 nucleotides are TGTGCCAGCAGTTTCGGGACTACCTCCAATGAGCAGTTCTTC. The encoded protein is CASSFGTTSNEQFF. The chain couples TRBV27 to TRBJ2-1; 7 bases line up with TRBD2. The ends lost 3 bases at V and 6 bases at J; junction bases unmatched: 5. The V gene's germline CDR1 is MNHEY and CDR2 SMNVEV (reference sequence). CDR3 length: 14 residues.